The 10 T cell receptor beta chains in this list originate from one sample, sequenced in a study of blood T cell repertoires in COVID-19. Sequencing was performed with immunoSEQ multiplex PCR; in TCRdb, only in-frame clones are kept and a portion is missing. The table has tens of thousands of clones, around four fifths seen once. The sequencing sample was made of peripheral blood. Every receptor here comes from an elderly man with acute or convalescent COVID-19.

The CDR3 is CASSPGHLNSYEQYF. The CDR3 coding sequence is TGCGCCAGCAGCCCGGGACACCTAAACTCCTACGAGCAGTACTTC. The rearrangement links TRBV5-1 to TRBJ2-7; D perhaps matches TRBD1 (6 bases). The CDR3 runs to 15 residues. V lost 4 bases, J lost 0 bases, and 14 bases lay in between. The germline gives CDR1 SGHRS, CDR2 YFSETQ.

This chain uses TRBV19 with TRBJ2-2; D remains unclear. There are 16 residues in the CDR3. In germline, CDR1 is LNHDA, CDR2 SQIVND (reference sequence). V lost 7 bases, J lost 2 bases, and 17 bases lay in between. CDR3 sequence reads: CASTSPPTVNTGELFF. Here the CDR3 DNA reads TGTGCCAGTACCTCACCCCCCACTGTTAACACCGGGGAGCTGTTTTTT.

The genes are TRBV6-2 or TRBV6-3 and TRBJ1-2; D possibly corresponds to TRBD1 (6 bases). Per germline, CDR1 MNHEY and CDR2 SVGEGT. The germline V and J ends were trimmed by 3 bases and 8 bases, with 13 bases remaining between them. The CDR3 runs 13 residues. CDR3 protein: CASSYTQGTGYTF. DNA of the CDR3: TGTGCCAGCAGTTATACACAGGGAACGGGCTACACCTTC.

This chain joins TRBV15 and TRBJ2-7; 9 bases match TRBD1. The ends lost 1 base at V and 2 bases at J; junction bases unmatched: 6. The CDR3 consists of 16 residues. CDR1 LNHNV and CDR2 YYDKDF come from the germline V gene (reference sequence). The CDR3 coding sequence is TGTGCCACCAGCAGAGTTTCGGACAGGGGTCCCTACGAGCAGTACTTC. This encodes CATSRVSDRGPYEQYF.

The V and J genes are TRBV6-6 and TRBJ1-1; 8 bases agree with TRBD1. V lost 6 bases, J lost 11 bases, and 11 bases stayed unmatched. This CDR3 region has 13 residues. From germline, CDR1 is MNHNY and CDR2 SVGAGI (reference sequence). The CDR3 loop is CASRNRQGSPAFF. The CDR3 DNA reads as TGTGCCAGCAGAAACCGACAGGGGTCACCCGCTTTCTTT.

The chain joins TRBV7-8 to TRBJ1-6; TRBD1 aligns across 7 bases. V gave up 5 bases and J gave up 7 bases; unmatched junction bases: 8. This CDR3 is built from 15 residues. The germline V gene has CDR1 SGHVS and CDR2 FQNEAQ. The CDR3 region has the DNA TGTGCCAGCAGCATACTAGGGACAGTCAATTCACCCCTCCACTTT. It encodes CASSILGTVNSPLHF.

V and J are TRBV13 and TRBJ2-7; a weak D match, TRBD1 (6 bases). The CDR3 is 14 residues long. Per germline, CDR1 PRHDT and CDR2 FYEKMQ (reference sequence). Deletions cut 6 bases from V and 7 bases from J, with 19 bases between. DNA for the CDR3: TGTGCCAGCAGGAAGACCGGGACACGGATGGAGCAGTACTTC. Translating it yields CASRKTGTRMEQYF.

The chain employs TRBV19 and TRBJ2-3; 7 bases map to TRBD2. Germline V lookup: CDR1 LNHDA, CDR2 SQIVND (reference sequence). The CDR3 covers 16 residues. With 2 bases clipped from V and 4 bases from J, the junction kept 9 bases outside the gene matches. This CDR3 reads CASSIPGRGGPDTQYF. In DNA form, the CDR3 reads TGTGCCAGTAGTATACCTGGGAGGGGCGGCCCAGATACGCAGTATTTT. Looking up the rest from reference TRBV19 and TRBJ2-3 gives the full variable domain: DGGITQSPKYLFRKEGQNVTLSCEQNLNHDAMYWYRQDPGQGLRLIYYSQIVNDFQKGDIAEGYSVSREKKESFPLTVTSAQKNPTAFYLCASSIPGRGGPDTQYFGPGTRLTVL.

The chain uses TRBV7-3 and TRBJ2-3; D perhaps matches TRBD2 (7 bases). Germline V CDR1 and CDR2: SGHTA, FQGTGA. The CDR3 is 15 amino acids. Trimming took off 6 bases at V and 5 bases at J, with 18 bases between the two ends. CDR3 sequence (DNA): TGTGCCAGCAGGGCAGGCGGGGGCGCGGGAGATACGCAGTATTTT. Translated: CASRAGGGAGDTQYF.

This clone has more than one count but fewer than ten. The chain combines TRBV7-9 with TRBJ1-1; D may be TRBD1 (5 bases). CDR1 is SEHNR and CDR2 is FQNEAQ in the germline V gene (reference sequence). V was clipped by 5 bases and J by 4 bases, with 23 bases between them. This CDR3 has 17 residues. CDR3: CASSPPTARAVGTEAFF. The CDR3 DNA sequence: TGTGCCAGCAGCCCACCCACGGCCAGGGCGGTCGGCACTGAAGCTTTCTTT.